Reported below is one T cell receptor (beta chain). The antigen it binds to is not known. An end of the junction does not agree with germline; a read error may underlie this. The data originate from a study of cytomegalovirus exposure and HLA in healthy donors (dated by TCRdb to 2015 to 2018). With respect to the entire study: An earlier analysis of about 560 of the donors reported approximately 280 Gb of sequence data and 95 million to 140 million unique TCR beta sequences obtained from around 170 million T cells. Typing coverage differed by locus: A, B, C, DRB1 and DQB1 were typed in roughly 620-630 donors, DQA1 in 500 to 550, DPA1 in around 600, and DPB1 in just under 480. In an earlier analysis of roughly 580 of the donors, high-throughput TCR beta sequencing was used to judge whether each TCR beta V gene segment behaved as functional or pseudogenic. An early release covering roughly 580 HLA-typed donors comprised about 300 gigabases of sequencing data and approximately 85 million unique TCR sequences. A later analysis re-examined previously published TCR beta repertoires from 500 to 700 donors and added high-resolution HLA genotyping to investigate patterns of TCR occurrence. Of the roughly 400 genotyped donors, more than 75% were placed in the genetic ancestry cluster associated with self-reported Caucasian donors. The study aimed to test whether signatures of past pathogen exposure could be identified by cataloging public T cell receptors. A later genetic analysis took genome-wide SNP genotypes for about 55% of the 666 donors and used that subset as a discovery cohort. To predict cytomegalovirus infection status, the study combined high-throughput TCR immunosequencing, statistical association of individual TCRs with disease status, and machine learning. Both class I and class II loci were covered by HLA typing, at four-digit resolution. About five DR-DQ haplotypes were handled as single units for association and clustering, since linkage in the cohort was strong. The study used immunosequencing to profile the T cell repertoires of approximately 630 subjects and linked those repertoires to cytomegalovirus serostatus. Alongside the repertoire data, information on donor age, sex, ethnicity and CMV serostatus was compiled. Rather than drawing on any new phenotypic data, the later analysis identified candidate immune exposures from TCR beta sequences and the way those sequences occurred across donors. A separate validation cohort of 90 to 150 different subjects was used in addition to the approximately 700-subject first cohort. Every repertoire in the discovery cohort had been generated on one and the same sequencing platform. Across under 500 genotyped donors of the cohort, an average of about 240,000 unique TCR beta nucleotide sequences per donor were sequenced, and 15% to 20% of those sequences were non-productive.

The cohort was made up of 500 to 850 healthy bone marrow donors. All cohort members were sampled while nominally healthy, although unrecorded immune exposures were likely present. The donor was CMV seropositive and was included in the group of about 290 seropositive cohort members. A peripheral blood sample was collected from each donor, and TCR beta sequencing was performed on peripheral blood mononuclear cells. The Qiagen DNeasy Blood Extraction Kit was used to extract genomic DNA from the blood cell samples. In the germline V gene (reference sequence), CDR1 corresponds to SEHNR and CDR2 to FQNEAQ. The CDR3 goes from the cysteine to the phenylalanine over 16 residues. The DNA shown is the 48-base CDR3, in frame from base 1. The method behind the library was the immunoSEQ multiplex PCR assay. For the multiplex PCR, a mixture combining 60 forward primers for TCR Vbeta segments and 13 reverse primers for TCR Jbeta segments was used. The CDR3 region of rearranged TCR beta genes was amplified from genomic DNA by a multiplex PCR assay. On the Illumina HiSeq System, the amplified TCR beta libraries were sequenced as 87-base-pair reads. From the authors' description of their analysis: A later analysis counted about 76 million unique TCR beta chains across the 700 or so repertoires, and 10 million to 11 million of these chains were shared by at least two donors. To remove PCR and sequencing errors, raw reads were error-corrected and collapsed into unique sequences using a nearest-neighbor algorithm that merged closely related sequences. To assign V, D and J gene segments, CDR3 sequences were aligned to IMGT reference sequences. Each retained sequence needed at least a six-nucleotide match to both a V gene segment and a J gene segment. Rearrangements were called productive when the CDR3 lacked stop codons and stayed in frame with V and J; all others were non-productive. Following IMGT convention, CDR3 was defined as the stretch from the second conserved V-encoded cysteine to the conserved J-encoded phenylalanine. The earlier analysis of 587 of the donors excluded sequences that lacked an unambiguous match to a single V gene segment. In an earlier analysis of a few hundred of the donors, a V segment was called functional when productive rearrangements were above 56.7%, and segregating when the standard deviation between donors exceeded 5%. To diagnose cytomegalovirus status from the catalog of TCR beta chain sequences, a statistical classification framework was built. In a later analysis, TCR nucleotide sequences were compared against IMGT/GENE-DB human TR gene sequences so that V and J genes could be assigned. In a later analysis, CDR3 sequences and most-parsimonious VDJ recombination scenarios were assigned using the TCRdist pipeline. In a later analysis, each TCR beta chain was defined by its CDR3 amino acid sequence together with its V-gene family, and reads without a unique V-gene family were excluded. As a way to deal with suspected cross-contamination and a sequencing artifact, a later analysis dropped 450 to 600 nucleotide sequences that were highly shared and had low generation probability. A later analysis calculated a clonal expansion index for each public chain from normalized within-repertoire ranks of inferred template counts. A later analysis computed generation probabilities with a VDJ recombination model fitted to out-of-frame rearrangements, and checked the results against IGoR. In a later analysis, TCR-TCR, TCR-HLA and TCR-CMV co-occurrence was scored with hypergeometric tests, and a repertoire-size bias correction was applied to TCR pairs. To estimate false discovery rates, a later analysis permuted the HLA or CMV assignments 20 times. In a later analysis, co-occurring TCRs were grouped with DBSCAN, and TCRdist sequence similarity was added when clustering was performed within HLA-allele-positive subsets. For co-occurrence clustering, repertoires with fewer than 30,000 or more than 120,000 public chains were excluded, along with roughly 5 repertoires with anomalous nucleotide sharing. TCRdb limited this immuneACCESS table to in-frame rearrangements with V and J called. A share of clones is missing; checked studies link under half to unresolved V genes, and the rest is unexplained. The D gene and trimming were derived from the DNA, and the V and J assignments and clone size from that table. The sample data list approximately 190,000 clones, and 70% to 80% of these were observed just once. 13% to 15% of the sample is taken by the ten largest.

What the research found in general, with its limitations: This cohort had only TCR beta chains sequenced, and the lack of alpha or paired-chain data limited which features could be detected. A cluster of highly shared sequence variants was judged likely to be a technical artifact of the sequencing pipeline. In both the original and validation cohorts, the classifier was reported to diagnose cytomegalovirus status with high specificity and sensitivity. In a later analysis, 16,951 TCR beta sequences were associated with specific HLA alleles at a false discovery rate of 0.05. In a later analysis, HLA-associated TCR beta chains were found to be more clonally expanded and to have lower generation probabilities than equally common non-associated chains. In vitro tests confirmed that a few of the cytomegalovirus-associated TCR beta chains recognize cytomegalovirus antigens. A further reported finding was that TCR beta sequences accurately predicted the HLA-A and HLA-B alleles for most subjects in the first cohort. Because counts were too low, about 15 rarely observed V segments, including chromosome 9 orphons, were left out of the earlier analysis of 587 of the donors. A later analysis reported that several top co-occurrence clusters appeared linked to parvovirus B19, influenza, CMV and Epstein-Barr virus. In a later genetic analysis, fewer N-insertions in productive TCRs were reported among donors in an Asian-associated ancestry cluster than the approximately 710-donor mean. In a later genetic analysis, a missense DCLRE1C variant was associated with V-gene and J-gene trimming of TCR beta chains, and the association was replicated in an independent cohort. Broadly in line with IMGT annotations, most TCR beta V segments showed up in productive rearrangements about 90% or about 30% of the time in an earlier analysis of approximately 640 of the donors. A later analysis found that most CMV-associated TCR beta chains appeared HLA-restricted, with HLA associations seemingly driven largely by CMV exposure. Strong co-occurrence of HLA alleles, especially DR and DQ, made assigning TCR associations to individual alleles difficult. Linkage disequilibrium might explain the correlated functional status among segregating V segments, but an unknown experimental factor could not be excluded. The only immune exposure information available for the cohort was CMV serostatus. Some IMGT-functional V segments, including TRBV6-2 and TRBV6-3, could not be distinguished by the 87-base-pair reads and were therefore excluded. According to a later analysis, TCR association rates differed among HLA loci, with DRB1 alleles showing the most associated TCRs and HLA-C alleles showing the fewest. According to the authors, the approach could potentially be generalized to other disease states and immunological phenotypes. The study gave a list of around 170 TCR beta chains associated with cytomegalovirus. While some public TCRs were present in many individuals, most TCR sequences turned up only very rarely across donors. Presence/absence analyses assumed roughly uniform sequencing depth across donors, an assumption that may not hold. Because HLA typing was missing for some donors at each locus, association tests included only the typed subset.

The sample taken for sequencing was PBMCs. The chain is encoded by TRBV7-9 joined to TRBJ2-1, and TRBD1 aligns with 9 junction nucleotides. The TCR was taken from a woman in her twenties or thirties in good health and CMV-seropositive. The DNA sequence reads TGTTCCAGCAGTCACACTAGAAACAGGGGGCTAAGTGAGCAGTTCTTC. This translates into CSSSHTRNRGLSEQFF.